The 24 T cell receptor beta chains reported below all come from one sample, sequenced in a study of OX40 agonist ivuxolimab in advanced cancers. Assay used: immunoSEQ multiplex PCR; TCRdb lists only in-frame clones, some missing. The table includes 60,000 or so clones, about 83% detected once. Sequenced material: CD4+ or CD8+ T cells sorted from blood, taken in a trial of the OX40 agonist ivuxolimab. The receptors originated from an adult with an advanced solid tumor such as melanoma, head and neck, liver or kidney cancer.

The chain is built from TRBV5-1 and TRBJ2-5; perhaps TRBD2 as D (6 bases). Trimming removed 5 bases at V and 5 bases at J, with 13 bases between. The germline V gene has CDR1 SGHRS and CDR2 YFSETQ. The CDR3 runs 13 residues. CDR3: CASRSGGTETQYF. The DNA of the CDR3 is TGCGCCAGCAGGTCTGGCGGGACTGAGACCCAGTACTTC.

The chain links TRBV11-2 to TRBJ2-7; D is unresolved. The germline V and J ends were trimmed by 0 bases and 0 bases, with 9 bases remaining between them. This CDR3 contains 15 residues. The V gene's germline CDR1 is SGHAT and CDR2 FQNNGV. The CDR3 DNA sequence: TGTGCCAGCAGCTTAGAGCGACTTAGCTCCTACGAGCAGTACTTC. Translating it yields CASSLERLSSYEQYF.

This clone was seen only once. The chain combines TRBV30 with TRBJ2-7; TRBD2 is a possible D gene (7 bases). This CDR3 contains 15 residues. CDR1 GTSNPN and CDR2 SVGIG come from the germline V gene (reference sequence). Trimming pared 5 bases from V and 0 bases from J, leaving 17 bases between. As DNA, the CDR3 is TGTGCCTGGGGCCCGTGGGGGGGCTCCTCCTACGAGCAGTACTTC. Its translation is CAWGPWGGSSYEQYF. Complete variable domain (other parts from reference TRBV30 and TRBJ2-7): SQTIHQWPATLVQPVGSPLSLECTVEGTSNPNLYWYRQAAGRGLQLLFYSVGIGQISSEVPQNLSASRPQDRQFILSSKKLLLSDSGFYLCAWGPWGGSSYEQYFGPGTRLTVT.

The chain is built from TRBV18 and TRBJ2-1, with D uncertain. The CDR3 consists of 12 residues. V lost 2 bases, J lost 10 bases, and 9 bases lay in between. Germline-derived CDR1 and CDR2 are KGHSH and LQKENI. The CDR3 is CASSPSSLEQFF. The CDR3 coding sequence is TGTGCCAGCTCACCATCGTCCCTGGAGCAGTTCTTC. The complete variable domain, with remaining parts taken from reference TRBV18 and TRBJ2-1, reads NAGVMQNPRHLVRRRGQEARLRCSPMKGHSHVYWYRQLPEEGLKFMVYLQKENIIDESGMPKERFSAEFPKEGPSILRIQQVVRGDSAAYFCASSPSSLEQFFGPGTRLTVL.

This clone was counted once. The chain couples TRBV27 to TRBJ2-3; 9 bases line up with TRBD2. The germline V gene encodes CDR1 MNHEY and CDR2 SMNVEV (reference sequence). CDR3 size: 18 residues. J lost 1 base, V lost 6 bases, and 14 bases had no gene match. CDR3 sequence (DNA): TGTGCCAGCAGGGCCCTGTGGCTAGCGGGGCAACGCACAGATACGCAGTATTTT. Protein sequence: CASRALWLAGQRTDTQYF.

This clone was seen once. CDR3 nucleotide sequence: TGTGCCAGCTCACCAGGAATAAGCACAGATACGCAGTATTTT. This codes for CASSPGISTDTQYF. V usage is TRBV18 and J usage is TRBJ2-3; D is unclear. CDR3 length equals 14 residues. Germline V gives CDR1 KGHSH, CDR2 LQKENI. V lost 2 bases and J lost 0, with 6 bases in between.

The V call is TRBV6-5, the J call TRBJ1-1; TRBD1 aligns across 8 bases. The CDR3 length is 15 residues. Per germline, CDR1 MNHEY and CDR2 SVGAGI. The ends lost 0 bases at V and 5 bases at J; junction bases unmatched: 5. CDR3 protein: CASSYSRTGRTEAFF. In nucleotides, the CDR3 is TGTGCCAGCAGTTACTCCCGGACAGGGAGGACTGAAGCTTTCTTT.

This sequence joins TRBV5-1 and TRBJ2-2; unclear D gene. Trimming shortened V by 4 bases and J by 4 bases, and 8 bases separated the two germline ends. CDR3 length: 13 residues. Germline V gene lookup returns CDR1 SGHRS and CDR2 YFSETQ. The CDR3 loop reads CASSPLGTGELFF. The CDR3 region has the DNA TGCGCCAGCAGCCCCCTAGGCACCGGGGAGCTGTTTTTT. The variable domain in full, completed from reference TRBV5-1 and TRBJ2-2, reads KAGVTQTPRYLIKTRGQQVTLSCSPISGHRSVSWYQQTPGQGLQFLFEYFSETQRNKGNFPGRFSGRQFSNSRSEMNVSTLELGDSALYLCASSPLGTGELFFGEGSRLTVL.

The rearrangement links TRBV30 to TRBJ1-2, with 7 positions matching TRBD1. Germline loops: CDR1 GTSNPN, CDR2 SVGIG (reference sequence). The CDR3 totals 13 residues. Trimming at V came to 0 bases and at J to 3 bases, leaving 1 base not matched to a gene. CDR3 nucleotides: TGTGCCTGGAGTGTAGGGGGCTACTATGGCTACACCTTC. Protein sequence: CAWSVGGYYGYTF.

The chain links TRBV19 to TRBJ2-7, with D possibly being TRBD1 or TRBD2 (6 bases each). The V gene's germline CDR1 is LNHDA and CDR2 SQIVND (reference sequence). This CDR3 spans 14 amino acids. The V gene lost 10 bases and the J gene lost 4 bases, with 20 bases spanning the gap. The CDR3 DNA follows: TGTGCCACCACCCCCACACGGGGGCTTTACGAGCAGTACTTC. This codes for CATTPTRGLYEQYF.

V gene TRBV9 combines with J gene TRBJ1-1; unclear D gene. This CDR3 spans 14 amino acids. V gave up 0 bases and J gave up 4 bases, with 10 bases separating them. Germline V gene sequence: CDR1 SGDLS, CDR2 YYNGEE. In nucleotides, the CDR3 is TGTGCCAGCAGCGTAGCCCCGGGAGGCACTGAAGCTTTCTTT. Translating it yields CASSVAPGGTEAFF.

CDR3 sequence reads: CSASDRVKQYF. In nucleotides, the CDR3 is TGCAGTGCCTCGGACCGTGTTAAGCAGTACTTC. The chain uses TRBV20-1 and TRBJ2-7; no clear D. The CDR3 is made up of 11 amino acids. Germline V lookup: CDR1 DFQATT, CDR2 SNEGSKA (reference sequence). V was trimmed by 6 bases and J by 8 bases, leaving 14 bases between them.

The chain uses TRBV4-1 and TRBJ1-5; D is unclear. V lost 0 bases and J lost 0, with 18 bases in between. The CDR3 runs 19 residues. The germline V gene encodes CDR1 MGHRA and CDR2 YSYEKL. CDR3 in DNA: TGCGCCAGCAGCCAAGATGGTGAAAAGGTGCAGTATAGCAATCAGCCCCAGCATTTT. Encoded protein: CASSQDGEKVQYSNQPQHF.

V gene TRBV18 combines with J gene TRBJ1-1; 7 bases agree with TRBD1. Looked up from germline, CDR1 is KGHSH and CDR2 is LQKENI. Trimming removed 3 bases from V and 8 bases from J; junction bases left unmatched: 9. The CDR3 has 14 amino acids. The CDR3 region is CASSPGQDRIEAFF. The CDR3 region has the DNA TGTGCCAGCTCACCTGGACAGGATAGGATCGAAGCTTTCTTT.

This clone came up once. V and J are TRBV6-1 and TRBJ1-6; D is ambiguous. Germline V gene data show CDR1 as MNHNS and CDR2 as SASEGT. V was pared by 6 bases and J by 4 bases, with 10 bases between. The length of the CDR3 is 14 residues. CDR3 nucleotides: TGTGCCAGCAGATCCGGCCAATATAATTCACCCCTCCACTTT. It yields the protein CASRSGQYNSPLHF.

The chain recombines TRBV19 with TRBJ1-1; 9 positions match TRBD1. The CDR3 consists of 15 residues. The V and J ends lost 4 bases and 6 bases, in that order; junction bases with no gene match: 9. The germline gives CDR1 LNHDA, CDR2 SQIVND (reference sequence). The CDR3, as DNA: TGTGCCAGTAGTAGAACCGGGACAGGGATCGCTGAAGCTTTCTTT. Its protein is CASSRTGTGIAEAFF.

The rearrangement uses TRBV6-1 and TRBJ2-5; possibly TRBD1 for D (5 bases). Trimming pared 2 bases from V and 2 bases from J, leaving 12 bases between. CDR3 length: 15 residues. Germline-derived CDR1 and CDR2 are MNHNS and SASEGT. In DNA, the CDR3 is TGTGCCAGCAGTGAAAGTTACAGGAGACAAGAGACCCAGTACTTC. It specifies CASSESYRRQETQYF.

The gene calls are TRBV5-1 and TRBJ1-1, with 8 bases that match TRBD1. This CDR3 region has 14 residues. V shed 0 bases and J 8 bases; nucleotides not matched to a gene: 6. Germline CDR1 is SGHRS and CDR2 is YFSETQ. As DNA, the CDR3 is TGCGCCAGCAGCTTGGATCACAGGGGGGAAGAAGCTTTCTTT. Translating gives CASSLDHRGEEAFF.

CDR3 protein: CATRGRGRGDGYTF. CDR3 coding DNA: TGTGCCACCCGGGGCCGAGGGCGGGGGGATGGCTACACCTTC. V is TRBV6-5 and J is TRBJ1-2; a possible D gene is TRBD1 (5 bases). The CDR3 extends over 14 amino acids. V was trimmed by 10 bases and J by 6 bases, leaving 21 bases between them. From germline, CDR1 is MNHEY and CDR2 SVGAGI.

The chain carries TRBV5-5 and TRBJ1-4; D is unresolved. V was pared by 3 bases and J by 5 bases, with 14 bases between. The CDR3 is made up of 15 amino acids. Germline CDR1 SGHKS, CDR2 YYEKEE (reference sequence). CDR3 bases: TGTGCCAGCAGCTACCGGACGGTCCTGAATGAAAAACTGTTTTTT. Encoded protein: CASSYRTVLNEKLFF.

The chain carries TRBV5-4 and TRBJ2-7, with 9 bases matching TRBD1. The CDR3 is 14 residues long. With V trimmed by 2 bases and J by 5 bases, 5 bases remained unmatched. Germline lookup yields CDR1 SGHNT and CDR2 YYREEE (reference sequence). CDR3 sequence: CASSLQDRGNEQYF. In DNA, the CDR3 is TGTGCCAGCAGCTTACAGGACAGGGGTAACGAGCAGTACTTC.

V and J are TRBV7-2 and TRBJ2-5; D remains ambiguous. V was cut by 2 bases and J by 2 bases, with 12 bases left in between. Germline V lookup: CDR1 SGHTA, CDR2 FQGNSA. The CDR3 loop spans 15 amino acids. CDR3 coding DNA: TGTGCCAGCAGCTTAAGGTTGTCCCCTCAAGAGACCCAGTACTTC. It is translated as CASSLRLSPQETQYF.

This chain links TRBV6-5 with TRBJ2-5, with no clear D. Germline V gene data show CDR1 as MNHEY and CDR2 as SVGAGI. This CDR3 has 13 residues. Trimming removed 2 bases from V and 0 bases from J, with 4 bases in between. The CDR3 DNA follows: TGTGCCAGCAGTTACGGTTACCAAGAGACCCAGTACTTC. Translated: CASSYGYQETQYF.

J is TRBJ2-1 and V is TRBV18; D is unclear. Germline CDR1 and CDR2: KGHSH and LQKENI. This CDR3 has 14 residues. V lost 2 bases and J 0 bases, leaving 5 bases between the germline ends. The CDR3 DNA sequence: TGTGCCAGCTCACCAAGTGCCTCCTACAATGAGCAGTTCTTC. This gives the protein CASSPSASYNEQFF.